These 26 T cell receptor beta chains were sequenced from one sample in a study of blood T cell repertoires in COVID-19. The protocol was immunoSEQ multiplex PCR, while the TCRdb copy is restricted to in-frame clones and leaves out a portion. The data show 90,000 to 120,000 clones, about nine tenths seen once. Sequenced: peripheral blood. The receptor source for this set is a woman in her twenties or thirties with acute or convalescent COVID-19.

This clone appeared once. V gene TRBV5-8 combines with J gene TRBJ2-3; 7 positions agree with TRBD1. V was clipped by 6 bases and J by 2 bases; unmatched bases: 9. The CDR3 runs to 15 residues. Germline loops: CDR1 SGHTS, CDR2 YDEGEE. The DNA for the CDR3 is TGTGCCAGCACCCCTAGGGGGCATTTCACAGATACGCAGTATTTT. Its protein product is CASTPRGHFTDTQYF. Filled out from reference TRBV5-8 and TRBJ2-3, the complete variable domain reads EAGVTQSPTHLIKTRGQQATLRCSPISGHTSVYWYQQALGLGLQFLLWYDEGEERNRGNFPPRFSGRQFPNYSSELNVNALELEDSALYLCASTPRGHFTDTQYFGPGTRLTVL.

This clone was seen a single time. V usage is TRBV7-2 and J usage is TRBJ2-1; the D gene is possibly TRBD1 (5 bases). The germline V and J ends were trimmed by 1 base and 0 bases, with 10 bases remaining between them. CDR3 length: 16 amino acids. CDR1 and CDR2 from the germline V gene are SGHTA and FQGNSA. CDR3 in DNA: TGTGCCAGCAGCTTAGGGGGCGTAAGCTCCTACAATGAGCAGTTCTTC. The encoded protein is CASSLGGVSSYNEQFF.

The chain couples TRBV27 to TRBJ1-4; 11 bases align to TRBD1. The CDR3 length is 20 residues. The V gene's germline CDR1 is MNHEY and CDR2 SMNVEV (reference sequence). J gave up 5 bases and V 5 bases, and 19 bases lay outside the gene matches. The CDR3 sequence: CASSPLGSPGTGGRNEKLFF. CDR3 nucleotides: TGTGCCAGCAGTCCCCTGGGGTCGCCCGGGACAGGGGGGCGCAATGAAAAACTGTTTTTT.

The V gene is TRBV2, the J gene TRBJ1-2, with 9 bases lining up with TRBD1. V was clipped by 6 bases and J by 4 bases; unmatched bases: 12. This CDR3 has 16 amino acids. CDR1 SNHLY and CDR2 FYNNEI come from the germline V gene. CDR3 loop: CASRDLGTGLSYGYTF. CDR3 nucleotides: TGTGCCAGCAGGGACCTCGGGACAGGGTTATCCTATGGCTACACCTTC. Together with reference TRBV2 and TRBJ1-2, the CDR3 gives the full variable domain: EPEVTQTPSHQVTQMGQEVILRCVPISNHLYFYWYRQILGQKVEFLVSFYNNEISEKSEIFDDQFSVERPDGSNFTLKIRSTKLEDSAMYFCASRDLGTGLSYGYTFGSGTRLTVV.

The chain employs TRBV10-2 and TRBJ2-2, with 10 bases aligning to TRBD2. CDR3 length: 16 residues. Trimming at V came to 4 bases and at J to 5 bases, leaving 7 bases not matched to a gene. Germline V gene lookup returns CDR1 WSHSY and CDR2 SAAADI. The CDR3 here is CASSAGLAAGTGELFF. The CDR3, as DNA: TGCGCCAGCAGTGCAGGACTAGCGGCTGGAACCGGGGAGCTGTTTTTT.

V is TRBV30 and J is TRBJ1-4, with D possibly being TRBD1 (6 bases). Per the germline V gene, CDR1 is GTSNPN and CDR2 is SVGIG (reference sequence). Trimming left V 2 bases short and J 14 bases short, with 12 bases between. The CDR3 totals 11 residues. CDR3 DNA: TGTGCCTGGAGTATGGAACAGGGTCTGTTTTTT. It codes for CAWSMEQGLFF.

The chain links TRBV28 to TRBJ1-5; D remains unclear. This CDR3 region has 12 residues. V gave up 4 bases and J gave up 5 bases, with 6 bases separating them. Germline V CDR1 and CDR2: MDHEN, SYDVKM. The CDR3 reads CASSYGYQPQHF. Here the CDR3 DNA reads TGTGCCAGCAGTTACGGGTATCAGCCCCAGCATTTT.

This chain joins TRBV19 and TRBJ1-4; TRBD1 matches at 9 bases. CDR1 and CDR2 (germline): LNHDA, SQIVND (reference sequence). V was clipped by 5 bases and J by 6 bases; unmatched bases: 7. CDR3 length equals 15 residues. This chain's CDR3 is CASSPGQGGDEKLFF. CDR3 nucleotide sequence: TGTGCCAGTAGTCCGGGACAGGGTGGAGATGAAAAACTGTTTTTT.

This chain links TRBV15 with TRBJ2-2; tentatively, D is TRBD1 (5 bases). From germline, CDR1 is LNHNV and CDR2 YYDKDF (reference sequence). There are 15 residues in the CDR3. Trimming pared 6 bases from V and 5 bases from J, leaving 16 bases between. The CDR3 protein is CATRYGQGRTGELFF. In nucleotides, the CDR3 is TGTGCCACCAGGTATGGGCAGGGCCGGACCGGGGAGCTGTTTTTT.

The chain recombines TRBV27 with TRBJ2-7; 8 positions agree with TRBD2. CDR3 length: 12 amino acids. Germline CDR1 MNHEY, CDR2 SMNVEV (reference sequence). Trimming cost V 9 bases and J 10 bases; bases outside gene matches: 11. The DNA for the CDR3 is TGTGCCAGTCTCGGGGGTAGCGGGACACAGTACTTC. Residues: CASLGGSGTQYF.

The chain recombines TRBV19 with TRBJ2-3, with D perhaps matching TRBD1 (8 bases). This CDR3 contains 15 residues. Germline assignment: CDR1 LNHDA and CDR2 SQIVND (reference sequence). V shed 8 bases and J shed 1 base, with 16 bases lying between them. The CDR3 nucleotides read TGTGCCAGTCGGACAGGGAGGGGGGGCACAGATACGCAGTATTTT. Translated: CASRTGRGGTDTQYF.

The rearrangement joins TRBV4-1 to TRBJ2-5; D perhaps matches TRBD2 (5 bases). This CDR3 is 16 amino acids long. Germline CDR1 reads MGHRA; CDR2 reads YSYEKL. With 0 bases removed from V and 5 bases from J, the gap between germline ends came to 16 bases. The CDR3 sequence is CASSQERSGSWETQYF. The CDR3 coding sequence is TGCGCCAGCAGCCAAGAAAGGTCGGGGTCCTGGGAGACCCAGTACTTC.

The J gene is TRBJ2-1, the V gene TRBV11-2; D may be TRBD2 (6 bases). In germline, CDR1 is SGHAT, CDR2 FQNNGV. The CDR3 consists of 16 residues. V was shortened by 4 bases and J by 0 bases, with 13 bases between the two germline ends. CDR3: CASSSPPGSSYNEQFF. Written as DNA, the CDR3 is TGTGCCAGCAGCTCCCCCCCCGGGAGCTCCTACAATGAGCAGTTCTTC.

The chain employs TRBV4-1 and TRBJ2-3; D possibly corresponds to TRBD2 (5 bases). Germline V gene lookup returns CDR1 MGHRA and CDR2 YSYEKL. The CDR3 totals 15 residues. Between the trimmed V and J ends, which lost 0 bases and 0 bases, there was a span of 7 bases. The CDR3 is CASSQDGGSTDTQYF. The CDR3 DNA reads TGCGCCAGCAGCCAAGACGGCGGGAGCACAGATACGCAGTATTTT.

The chain recombines TRBV6-4 with TRBJ2-3; TRBD2 is a possible D gene (6 bases). Germline V gene sequence: CDR1 MRHNA, CDR2 SNTAGT. The CDR3 runs to 15 residues. V was cut by 2 bases and J by 1 base, with 10 bases left in between. The CDR3 loop is CASSDRGLGTDTQYF. The CDR3 DNA is TGTGCCAGCAGTGACCGGGGGTTGGGCACAGATACGCAGTATTTT.

In the case of this clone: In the same sample, other DNA sequences code for this CDR3. The gene calls are TRBV15 and TRBJ1-2, with no clear D. This CDR3 is built from 13 residues. V was pared by 0 bases and J by 8 bases, with 10 bases between. CDR1 is LNHNV, CDR2 YYDKDF, per germline (reference sequence). The CDR3 reads CATSREEGDGYTF. CDR3 nucleotides: TGTGCCACCAGCAGAGAGGAGGGTGACGGCTACACCTTC.

V usage is TRBV4-3 and J usage is TRBJ1-1; perhaps TRBD1 as D (6 bases). V was trimmed by 5 bases and J by 2 bases, leaving 24 bases between them. The CDR3 is 18 amino acids. Germline V gene sequence: CDR1 LGHNA, CDR2 YSLEER. CDR3 in DNA: TGCGCCAGCAGCTACCACCTCGGGTCAGGGGTCCAAAACACTGAAGCTTTCTTT. Its protein product is CASSYHLGSGVQNTEAFF.

This chain links TRBV9 with TRBJ1-2; possibly TRBD1 for D (6 bases). CDR1 is SGDLS and CDR2 is YYNGEE in the germline V gene. The CDR3 totals 17 residues. V was clipped by 0 bases and J by 1 base, with 16 bases between them. The CDR3 loop is CASSVAKDSALNYGYTF. The CDR3 coding sequence is TGTGCCAGCAGCGTAGCGAAGGACAGTGCCCTTAACTATGGCTACACCTTC. The entire variable domain, with the rest obtained from reference TRBV9 and TRBJ1-2, is as follows: DSGVTQTPKHLITATGQRVTLRCSPRSGDLSVYWYQQSLDQGLQFLIQYYNGEERAKGNILERFSAQQFPDLHSELNLSSLELGDSALYFCASSVAKDSALNYGYTFGSGTRLTVV.

This rearrangement joins TRBV30 to TRBJ2-5, with 8 bases aligning to TRBD2. With V trimmed by 0 bases and J by 5 bases, 5 bases remained unmatched. Germline V gene lookup returns CDR1 GTSNPN and CDR2 SVGIG (reference sequence). The CDR3 has 14 residues. CDR3 DNA sequence: TGTGCCTGGAGTGTGTTAGCGGGAAGCGAGACCCAGTACTTC. The encoded protein is CAWSVLAGSETQYF.

CDR3 sequence (DNA): TGTGCCAGCAGTTACTCGGGGGGTTTGAGCTATGGCTACACCTTC. This encodes CASSYSGGLSYGYTF. The rearrangement joins TRBV6-5 to TRBJ1-2, with TRBD1 as a possible D gene (5 bases). Trimming stripped 0 bases from V and 4 bases from J, with 12 bases between. In germline, CDR1 is MNHEY, CDR2 SVGAGI. This CDR3 is 15 amino acids long.

This chain joins TRBV7-9 and TRBJ1-4; 9 bases are a match to TRBD1. The CDR3 is made up of 18 amino acids. Germline CDR1 and CDR2: SEHNR and FQNEAQ (reference sequence). Unmatched junction bases numbered 16, after V lost 3 bases and J lost 8 bases. The CDR3 sequence is CASSLLYGTGLEGEKLFF. CDR3 coding DNA: TGTGCCAGCAGCTTGCTATACGGGACAGGGCTGGAGGGAGAAAAACTGTTTTTT.

The chain employs TRBV19 and TRBJ1-1, with 10 bases matching TRBD1. The CDR3 consists of 15 residues. Trimming removed 4 bases from V and 9 bases from J; junction bases left unmatched: 11. Germline values: CDR1 LNHDA, CDR2 SQIVND (reference sequence). The chain's CDR3 is CASSTIPTGGEQAFF. The CDR3 coding sequence is TGTGCCAGTAGTACCATCCCGACAGGGGGCGAACAAGCTTTCTTT.

The genes are TRBV12-3 or TRBV12-4 and TRBJ2-7; D gene uncertain. V was clipped by 8 bases and J by 0 bases, with 11 bases between them. This CDR3 contains 13 residues. This CDR3 reads CASATTTSYEQYF. The DNA for the CDR3 is TGTGCCAGCGCTACTACGACCTCCTACGAGCAGTACTTC.

This sequence joins TRBV28 and TRBJ2-1; D is perhaps TRBD2 (6 bases). Per the germline V gene, CDR1 is MDHEN and CDR2 is SYDVKM. The CDR3 covers 15 residues. The V end was cut by 3 bases, the J end by 6 bases, with 15 bases between. Here the CDR3 DNA reads TGTGCCAGCAGTTTGGGGGGTCTAGCACTCAATGAGCAGTTCTTC. This codes for CASSLGGLALNEQFF.

The V call is TRBV6-1, the J call TRBJ1-1; D is ambiguous. CDR1 is MNHNS and CDR2 is SASEGT in the germline V gene. V lost 2 bases and J 0 bases, leaving 10 bases between the germline ends. The CDR3 totals 15 residues. CDR3: CASSESQEVNTEAFF. CDR3 nucleotides: TGTGCCAGCAGTGAATCTCAGGAGGTGAACACTGAAGCTTTCTTT.

This chain links TRBV19 with TRBJ1-1, with a weak D call TRBD1 (6 bases). The ends were cut back, 3 bases at V and 3 bases at J, with 11 bases in the middle. In germline, CDR1 is LNHDA, CDR2 SQIVND (reference sequence). CDR3 length: 14 amino acids. The CDR3 bases are TGTGCCAGTAGTATGGTAGCAGGGGACACTGAAGCTTTCTTT. This translates into CASSMVAGDTEAFF.